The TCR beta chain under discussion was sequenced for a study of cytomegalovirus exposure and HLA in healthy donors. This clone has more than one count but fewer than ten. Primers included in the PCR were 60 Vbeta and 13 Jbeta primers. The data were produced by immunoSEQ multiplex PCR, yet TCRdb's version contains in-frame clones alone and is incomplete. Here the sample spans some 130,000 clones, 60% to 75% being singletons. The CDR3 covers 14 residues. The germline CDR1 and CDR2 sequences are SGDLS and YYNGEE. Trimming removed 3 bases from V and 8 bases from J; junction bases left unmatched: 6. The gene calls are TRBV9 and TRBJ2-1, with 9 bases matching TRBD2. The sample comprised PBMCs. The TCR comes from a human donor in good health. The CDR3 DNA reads TGTGCCAGCAGCGGTAGCGGGAGTGGGGATGAGCAGTTCTTC. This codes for CASSGSGSGDEQFF.